The 22 T cell receptor beta chains presented below share a single source sample, sequenced in a study of identical twins. TCRdb recomputed calls from the 5' RACE reads with MiXCR, one row per CDR3 protein. The sample contains about 290,000 distinct CDR3 sequences, around 9.7% of which appear only once. These data also formed part of another study, on yellow fever vaccine responses in identical twins.

Sequencing used CD8+ T cells sorted from blood. The receptors derive from a woman aged 18-29 years in good health.

This clonotype was recorded many times. This chain connects TRBV10-3 to TRBJ2-1; D ambiguous. V dropped 0 bases and J dropped 8 bases, with 8 bases sitting between them. CDR1 is ENHRY, CDR2 SYGVKD, per germline. This CDR3 region has 13 residues. CDR3 loop: CAISESLAHEQFF. CDR3 bases: TGTGCCATCAGTGAGTCCCTGGCCCATGAGCAGTTCTTC.

There are many counts of this clonotype. V is TRBV5-1 and J is TRBJ2-2; a weak D match, TRBD2 (5 bases). Germline V CDR1 and CDR2: SGHRS, YFSETQ. This CDR3 is built from 12 residues. V was pared by 7 bases and J by 7 bases, with 11 bases between. The CDR3 is CASDQEDGELFF. For the CDR3, the DNA is TGCGCCAGCGACCAGGAGGACGGGGAGCTGTTTTTT.

This chain joins TRBV20-1 and TRBJ1-5; tentatively, D is TRBD1 (6 bases). The CDR3 has 12 residues. V lost 7 bases to trimming and J lost 7 bases, with 14 bases between them. Per germline, CDR1 DFQATT and CDR2 SNEGSKA (reference sequence). CDR3 nucleotide sequence: TGCAGTGTTGGGGGGCTGGGGCAGCCCCAGCATTTT. This codes for CSVGGLGQPQHF.

This clonotype occurred many times. The rearrangement uses TRBV29-1 and TRBJ1-2; 9 nucleotides agree with TRBD1. The CDR3 spans 11 residues. Germline loops: CDR1 SQVTM, CDR2 ANQGSEA. V lost 6 bases to trimming and J lost 7 bases; unmatched junction nucleotides: 3. The CDR3 nucleotides are TGCAGCGTCCCGGACAGGGGTGGCTACACCTTC. Amino acid sequence: CSVPDRGGYTF.

This clonotype showed up many times. V and J are TRBV4-1 and TRBJ2-4, with D tentatively TRBD1 (5 bases). Germline V gene data show CDR1 as MGHRA and CDR2 as YSYEKL. V was clipped by 1 base and J by 0 bases, with 10 bases between them. The CDR3 has 16 amino acids. CDR3 in DNA: TGCGCCAGCAGCCAAGTCGACAGTTTAGCCAAAAACATTCAGTACTTC. Its protein product is CASSQVDSLAKNIQYF.

In this sample, this clonotype turned up many times. The chain links TRBV28 to TRBJ2-5; TRBD2 is a possible D gene (5 bases). V lost 8 bases, J lost 9 bases, and 22 bases lay in between. CDR1 is MDHEN and CDR2 is SYDVKM in the germline V gene. The CDR3 runs 14 residues. In DNA form, the CDR3 reads TGTGCCAGCTTTGCCGGGATCACGAAAAGGGCCCAGTACTTC. Its translation: CASFAGITKRAQYF. The full variable domain, in which reference TRBV28 and TRBJ2-5 provide the parts outside the CDR3, is DVKVTQSSRYLVKRTGEKVFLECVQDMDHENMFWYRQDPGLGLRLIYFSYDVKMKEKGDIPEGYSVSREKKERFSLILESASTNQTSMYLCASFAGITKRAQYFGPGTRLLVL.

Many counts were recorded for this clonotype. The V and J genes are TRBV29-1 and TRBJ2-3; D unresolved. V gave up 2 bases and J gave up 2 bases, with 20 bases separating them. Germline V lookup: CDR1 SQVTM, CDR2 ANQGSEA. The CDR3 is made up of 17 amino acids. CDR3 sequence: CSVEYSLDVANTDTQYF. CDR3 DNA: TGCAGCGTTGAATACTCCTTGGACGTAGCCAACACAGATACGCAGTATTTT.

This clonotype was found a few times. V usage is TRBV7-9 and J usage is TRBJ2-1; D call uncertain. The CDR3 length is 15 residues. Germline loops: CDR1 SEHNR, CDR2 FQNEAQ (reference sequence). V dropped 2 bases and J dropped 6 bases, with 14 bases sitting between them. CDR3 sequence: CASSLPPTLSNEQFF. Written as DNA, the CDR3 is TGTGCCAGCAGCTTACCCCCTACCTTGAGCAATGAGCAGTTCTTC.

Details on this clonotype: This clone may be a read error of a much larger clone one base away. V is TRBV20-1 and J is TRBJ2-7, with D maybe TRBD2 (5 bases). Trimming pared 3 bases from V and 3 bases from J, leaving 18 bases between. The CDR3 loop spans 15 amino acids. Germline values: CDR1 DFQATT, CDR2 SNEGSKA (reference sequence). The chain's CDR3 is CSARTQLVGDYEQYF. The CDR3 nucleotides read TGCAGTGCTAGGACCCAACTAGTTGGGGACTACGAGCAGTACTTC.

As regards this clonotype: Since a much larger clone is just one base distant, this may be a read error. This sequence joins TRBV11-1 and TRBJ2-1; TRBD1 or TRBD2 may be the D gene (7 bases each). The CDR3 totals 18 residues. The germline gives CDR1 SGHAT, CDR2 FQDESV (reference sequence). The CDR3 region has the DNA TGTGCCTGCAGCTTAGCGGGTCAACAGGGGAAATTAGAGAATGAGCAGTTCTTC. This sequence encodes CACSLAGQQGKLENEQFF.

V is TRBV28 and J is TRBJ2-1; 14 bases are a match to TRBD2. The CDR3 covers 17 residues. Germline values: CDR1 MDHEN, CDR2 SYDVKM. V lost 3 bases to trimming and J lost 7 bases; unmatched junction nucleotides: 8. The CDR3 protein is CASSLVPGTSGGNEQFF. The CDR3 nucleotides read TGTGCCAGCAGTTTGGTCCCCGGGACTAGCGGGGGTAATGAGCAGTTCTTC.

This clonotype was detected many times. This sequence joins TRBV6-5 and TRBJ1-4; possibly TRBD1 for D (5 bases). The V gene lost 2 bases and the J gene lost 5 bases, with 12 bases spanning the gap. From germline, CDR1 is MNHEY and CDR2 SVGAGI. The CDR3 spans 15 residues. The CDR3 DNA is TGTGCCAGCAGTTACGGGGGTAGGAGCAATGAAAAACTGTTTTTT. Translation gives CASSYGGRSNEKLFF.

This clonotype was seen more than once but under ten times. The V gene is TRBV6-5, the J gene TRBJ2-2, with 7 nucleotides matching TRBD1. The CDR3 has 15 residues. Germline CDR1 reads MNHEY; CDR2 reads SVGAGI. Losses at the gene ends were 2 bases for V and 3 bases for J; bases not matched to a gene: 3. For the CDR3, the DNA is TGTGCCAGCAGTTACCGGACAGGATACACCGGGGAGCTGTTTTTT. Protein sequence: CASSYRTGYTGELFF.

This clonotype was observed at least ten times. V usage is TRBV4-3 and J usage is TRBJ1-1; unclear D gene. CDR1 is LGHNA, CDR2 YSLEER, per germline. Deletions cut 0 bases from V and 1 base from J, with 6 bases between. CDR3 length: 14 residues. CDR3 nucleotides: TGCGCCAGCAGCCAAGACAGCCCGAACACTGAAGCTTTCTTT. Translated: CASSQDSPNTEAFF.

The V and J genes are TRBV28 and TRBJ2-7; 10 bases match TRBD2. The CDR3 is 15 residues long. V gave up 3 bases and J gave up 3 bases; unmatched junction bases: 5. The germline V gene encodes CDR1 MDHEN and CDR2 SYDVKM. The CDR3 DNA reads as TGTGCCAGCAGTTTTCGAGCGGGAGGGTTCTACGAGCAGTACTTC. This translates into CASSFRAGGFYEQYF.

There are a few counts of this clonotype. The J gene is TRBJ2-7, the V gene TRBV20-1, with D maybe TRBD1 (5 bases). CDR1 DFQATT and CDR2 SNEGSKA come from the germline V gene (reference sequence). Trimming pared 3 bases from V and 2 bases from J, leaving 8 bases between. The CDR3 spans 12 residues. The CDR3 DNA reads as TGCAGTGCTAGTTTAGGGGCCTACGAGCAGTACTTC. As protein: CSASLGAYEQYF.

This clonotype has ten or more counts. This chain connects TRBV5-6 to TRBJ1-1, with 7 positions matching TRBD1. The CDR3 has 14 amino acids. Germline V gene data show CDR1 as SGHDT and CDR2 as YYEEEE. V lost 5 bases to trimming and J lost 4 bases; unmatched junction nucleotides: 8. For the CDR3, the DNA is TGTGCCAGCAGGCAAAGGGGGCTTGGCACTGAAGCTTTCTTT. It encodes CASRQRGLGTEAFF.

The table lists this clonotype with a few counts. The chain couples TRBV6-1 to TRBJ2-5; perhaps TRBD2 as D (5 bases). V shed 6 bases and J shed 2 bases, with 16 bases lying between them. The length of the CDR3 is 15 residues. CDR1 is MNHNS, CDR2 SASEGT, per germline. The CDR3 spells CASSSVGAIQETQYF. CDR3 DNA: TGTGCCAGCAGCTCCGTGGGAGCGATACAAGAGACCCAGTACTTC.

This chain joins TRBV29-1 and TRBJ2-5, with 9 bases aligning to TRBD2. The germline CDR1 and CDR2 sequences are SQVTM and ANQGSEA. Trimming cost V 4 bases and J 0 bases; bases outside gene matches: 6. This CDR3 is 15 amino acids long. DNA for the CDR3: TGCAGCGTTGCCGGGGCGGGAGGGTACCAAGAGACCCAGTACTTC. This sequence encodes CSVAGAGGYQETQYF.

This clonotype appeared a few times. The chain is built from TRBV7-9 and TRBJ1-2; the D gene is possibly TRBD1 (5 bases). Trimming removed 1 base at V and 6 bases at J, with 15 bases between. Germline lookup yields CDR1 SEHNR and CDR2 FQNEAQ (reference sequence). The CDR3 spans 15 residues. The CDR3 is CASSLGWGEFDGYTF. In DNA form, the CDR3 reads TGTGCCAGCAGCTTAGGCTGGGGGGAATTCGATGGCTACACCTTC.

This clonotype appeared many times. The CDR3 loop is CASSPVLGSGANVLTF. DNA of the CDR3: TGTGCCAGCAGCCCCGTACTAGGTTCTGGGGCCAACGTCCTGACTTTC. V gene TRBV6-2 or TRBV6-3 combines with J gene TRBJ2-6; weak D call: TRBD2 (5 bases). V was shortened by 6 bases and J by 1 base, with 13 bases between the two germline ends. The CDR3 loop spans 16 amino acids. The V gene's germline CDR1 is MNHEY and CDR2 SVGEGT.

The chain uses TRBV7-3 and TRBJ2-5, with D perhaps TRBD1 or TRBD2 (6 bases each). Germline CDR1 SGHTA, CDR2 FQGTGA. The CDR3 is 15 amino acids. The germline V and J ends were trimmed by 4 bases and 5 bases, with 17 bases remaining between them. The CDR3, as DNA: TGTGCCAGCAGCTCCAATGGGGGGCTAATGGAGACCCAGTACTTC. Encoded protein: CASSSNGGLMETQYF.